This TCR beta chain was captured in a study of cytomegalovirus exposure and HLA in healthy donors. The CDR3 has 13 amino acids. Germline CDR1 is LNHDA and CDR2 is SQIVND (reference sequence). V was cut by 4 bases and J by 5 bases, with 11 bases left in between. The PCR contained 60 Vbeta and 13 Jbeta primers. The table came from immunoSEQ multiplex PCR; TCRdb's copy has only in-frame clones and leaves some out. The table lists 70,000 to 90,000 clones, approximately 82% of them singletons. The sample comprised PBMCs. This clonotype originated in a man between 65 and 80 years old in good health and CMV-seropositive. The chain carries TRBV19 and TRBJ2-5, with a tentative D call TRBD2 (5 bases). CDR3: CASSRLRGETQYF. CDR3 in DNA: TGTGCCAGTAGTAGGCTCAGAGGGGAGACCCAGTACTTC.